The clone carrying this T cell receptor (beta chain) was counted a few times. Its antigen is unidentified. The source of the sample is a study of identical twins. Study-wide points: Out-of-frame alpha sequences shared between twins exhibited an excess of low generation probability.

Trimming at V came to 1 base and at J to 5 bases, leaving 13 bases not matched to a gene. Germline values: CDR1 MGHRA, CDR2 YSYEKL. The CDR3 contains 17 residues. TCRdb passed the 5' RACE reads through MiXCR, listing each CDR3 protein once. Of about 300,000 distinct CDR3 sequences listed, around 12% are singletons. Another study also made use of these data, one on yellow fever vaccine responses in identical twins.

This sequence originates from a woman between 18 and 30 years old in good health. J is TRBJ2-5 and V is TRBV4-1; 7 bases line up with TRBD2. Sequencing was carried out using CD8+ T cells sorted from blood. CDR3 sequence (DNA): TGCGCCAGCAGCCAAGGGGTATTAGCGGGCGTCCGGGAGACCCAGTACTTC. It translates to CASSQGVLAGVRETQYF.